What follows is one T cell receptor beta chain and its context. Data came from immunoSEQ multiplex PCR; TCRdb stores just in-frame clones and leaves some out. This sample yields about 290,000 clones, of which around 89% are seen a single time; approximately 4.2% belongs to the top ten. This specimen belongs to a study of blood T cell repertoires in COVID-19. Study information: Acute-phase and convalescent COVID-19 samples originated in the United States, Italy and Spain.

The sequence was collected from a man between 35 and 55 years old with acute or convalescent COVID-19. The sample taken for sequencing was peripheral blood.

In nucleotides, the CDR3 is TGTGCCAGCAGTCCTAGCGGGATAGCGGGGGGGCGGGAGCAGTACTTC. It encodes CASSPSGIAGGREQYF. The chain combines TRBV7-2 with TRBJ2-7, with 11 bases that match TRBD2. Trimming took 6 bases from V and 7 from J; bases not matched to a gene: 14. This CDR3 contains 16 residues. Germline CDR1 reads SGHTA; CDR2 reads FQGNSA.